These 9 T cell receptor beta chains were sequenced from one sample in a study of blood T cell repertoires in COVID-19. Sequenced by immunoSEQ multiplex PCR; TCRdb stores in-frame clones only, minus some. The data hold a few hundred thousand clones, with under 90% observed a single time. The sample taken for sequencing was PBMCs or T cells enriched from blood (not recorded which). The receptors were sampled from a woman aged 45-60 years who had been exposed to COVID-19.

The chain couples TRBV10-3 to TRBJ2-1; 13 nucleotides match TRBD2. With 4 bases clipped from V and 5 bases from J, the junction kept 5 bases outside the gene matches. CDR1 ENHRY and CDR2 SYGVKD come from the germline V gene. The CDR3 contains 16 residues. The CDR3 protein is CAISVLAGGLNNEQFF. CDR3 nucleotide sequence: TGTGCCATCAGTGTACTAGCGGGGGGGCTTAACAATGAGCAGTTCTTC.

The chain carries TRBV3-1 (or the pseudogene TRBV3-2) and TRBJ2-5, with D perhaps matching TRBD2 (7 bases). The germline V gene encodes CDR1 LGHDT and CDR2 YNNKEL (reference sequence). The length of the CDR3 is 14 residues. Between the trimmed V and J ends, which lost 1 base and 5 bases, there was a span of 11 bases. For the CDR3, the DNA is TGTGCCAGCAGCCAAGGCAGGGGAGGGGAGACCCAGTACTTC. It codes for CASSQGRGGETQYF.

CDR3 sequence reads: CASSRRVRGGLTDTQYF. In DNA, the CDR3 is TGCGCCAGCAGCCGAAGGGTTCGGGGGGGCCTCACAGATACGCAGTATTTT. The J gene is TRBJ2-3, the V gene TRBV4-1, with 8 bases fitting TRBD2. Trimming took 4 bases from V and 2 from J; bases not matched to a gene: 11. The CDR3 length is 17 residues. Germline V lookup: CDR1 MGHRA, CDR2 YSYEKL.

The CDR3 loop reads CASSYRGQSSYEQYF. The CDR3 DNA reads as TGTGCCAGCAGTTACAGGGGGCAAAGCTCCTACGAGCAGTACTTC. V and J are TRBV6-5 and TRBJ2-7; 7 bases are a match to TRBD1. The trim removed 2 bases at V and 0 bases at J, leaving 4 bases unmatched. Germline V gene lookup returns CDR1 MNHEY and CDR2 SVGAGI. This CDR3 has 15 amino acids.

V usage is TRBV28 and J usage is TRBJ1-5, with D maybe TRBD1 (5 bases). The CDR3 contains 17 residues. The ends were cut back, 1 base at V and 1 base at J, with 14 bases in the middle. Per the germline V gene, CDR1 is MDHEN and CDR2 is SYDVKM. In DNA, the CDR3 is TGTGCCAGCAGTTTATCGCCTGGGGCACAGAGCAATCAGCCCCAGCATTTT. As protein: CASSLSPGAQSNQPQHF.

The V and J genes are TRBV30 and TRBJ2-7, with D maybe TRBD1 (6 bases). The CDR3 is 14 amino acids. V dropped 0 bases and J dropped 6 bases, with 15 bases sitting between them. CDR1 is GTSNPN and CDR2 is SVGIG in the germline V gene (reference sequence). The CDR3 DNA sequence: TGTGCCTGGAGTGTACAGGGTCCCCCGTCCGAGCAGTACTTC. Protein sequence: CAWSVQGPPSEQYF.

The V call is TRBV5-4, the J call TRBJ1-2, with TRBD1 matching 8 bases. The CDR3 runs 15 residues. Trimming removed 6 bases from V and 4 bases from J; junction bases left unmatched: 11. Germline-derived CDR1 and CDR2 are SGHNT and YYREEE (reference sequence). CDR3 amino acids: CASTSKAGGFYGYTF. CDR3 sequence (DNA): TGTGCCAGCACCTCCAAGGCAGGGGGCTTCTATGGCTACACCTTC.

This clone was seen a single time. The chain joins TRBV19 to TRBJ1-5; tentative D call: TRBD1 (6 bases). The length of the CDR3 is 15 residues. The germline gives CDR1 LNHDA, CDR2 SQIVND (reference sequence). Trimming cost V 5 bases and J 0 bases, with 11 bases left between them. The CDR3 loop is CASSQGQRSNQPQHF. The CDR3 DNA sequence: TGTGCCAGTAGTCAGGGACAACGTAGCAATCAGCCCCAGCATTTT.

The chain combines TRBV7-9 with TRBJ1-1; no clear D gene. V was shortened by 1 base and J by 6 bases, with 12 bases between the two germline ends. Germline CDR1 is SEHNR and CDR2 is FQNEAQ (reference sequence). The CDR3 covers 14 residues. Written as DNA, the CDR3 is TGTGCCAGCAGCTTAGGTGGATCTCTAGCTGAAGCTTTCTTT. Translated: CASSLGGSLAEAFF.